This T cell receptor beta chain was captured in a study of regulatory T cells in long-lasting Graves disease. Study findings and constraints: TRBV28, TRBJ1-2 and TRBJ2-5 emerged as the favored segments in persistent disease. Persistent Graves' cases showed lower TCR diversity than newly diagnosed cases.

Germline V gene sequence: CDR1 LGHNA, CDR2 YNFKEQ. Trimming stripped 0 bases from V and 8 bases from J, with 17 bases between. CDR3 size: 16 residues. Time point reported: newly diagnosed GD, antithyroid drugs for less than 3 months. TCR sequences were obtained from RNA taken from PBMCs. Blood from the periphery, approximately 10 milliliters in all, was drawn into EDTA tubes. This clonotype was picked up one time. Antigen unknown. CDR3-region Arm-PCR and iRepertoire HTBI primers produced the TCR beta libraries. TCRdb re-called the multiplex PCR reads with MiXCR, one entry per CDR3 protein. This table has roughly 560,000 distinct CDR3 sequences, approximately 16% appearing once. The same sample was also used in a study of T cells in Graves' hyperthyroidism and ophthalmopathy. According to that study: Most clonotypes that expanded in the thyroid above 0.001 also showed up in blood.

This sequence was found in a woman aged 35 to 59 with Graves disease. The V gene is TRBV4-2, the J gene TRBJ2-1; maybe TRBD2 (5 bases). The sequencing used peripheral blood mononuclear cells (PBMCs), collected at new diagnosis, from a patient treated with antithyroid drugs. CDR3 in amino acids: CASSQDGLALPHEQFF. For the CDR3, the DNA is TGTGCCAGCAGCCAAGACGGCCTAGCCCTTCCCCATGAGCAGTTCTTC.